A selection of T cell receptor beta chains follows, all from one sample in a study of human T cells and chemical hapten exposure. One entry per CDR3 protein, called by TCRdb with MiXCR from the RACE reads. The sample lists 38,000 or so distinct CDR3 sequences, about 7.6% seen once, with over 1% in the top ten. Sequenced here: whole blood, sampled in connection with sensitization to the hapten diphenylcyclopropenone (DPC). Source of these receptors: a woman in her fifties or sixties with alopecia areata. Some clones in this sample may be carry-over from other donors' samples. The CDR3 runs from the conserved cysteine through the conserved F or W. A D gene is named only where the DNA matches it firmly. The size field is filled for only some rows; it gives once, few, many or a size class.

j_call v_call d_call clone_size cdr3_aa cdr3_nt
TRBJ1-4 TRBV11-2 NA many CASSLRETGWYEKLFF TGTGCCAGCAGCTTAAGGGAGACAGGATGGTATGAAAAACTGTTTTTT
TRBJ2-1 TRBV20-1 NA many CSAPLLGTGYNEQFF TGCAGTGCTCCGCTCCTAGGGACGGGTTACAATGAGCAGTTCTTC
TRBJ2-3 TRBV29-1 TRBD1 many CSTTPGQGVDTQYF TGCAGCACCACTCCGGGACAGGGCGTGGATACGCAGTATTTT
TRBJ2-2 TRBV18 NA many CASSQNRFTQNTGELFF TGTGCCAGCTCACAGAACCGCTTCACTCAGAACACCGGGGAGCTGTTTTTT
TRBJ2-1 TRBV30 TRBD2 many CAWEGLARSNEQFF TGTGCCTGGGAGGGACTAGCGCGAAGTAATGAGCAGTTCTTC
TRBJ1-5 TRBV20-1 NA many CSARGEMDQPQHF TGCAGTGCTCGGGGAGAGATGGATCAGCCCCAGCATTTT
TRBJ2-7 TRBV5-1 TRBD1 many CASSLAVPGGGDEQYF TGCGCCAGCAGCTTGGCCGTGCCAGGGGGCGGAGACGAGCAGTACTTC
TRBJ2-7 TRBV18 TRBD1 many CASSSSGTGLDEQYF TGTGCCAGCTCATCCTCCGGGACAGGGTTGGACGAGCAGTACTTC
TRBJ2-1 TRBV7-2 TRBD2 NA CASSLGLGSYNEQFF TGTGCCAGCAGCTTGGGACTAGGAAGCTACAATGAGCAGTTCTTC
TRBJ2-5 TRBV3-1 NA few CASSQGVETQYF TGTGCCAGCAGCCAAGGGGTAGAGACCCAGTACTTC
TRBJ2-1 TRBV5-4 TRBD2 many CASSLGGLAGFAYNEQFF TGTGCCAGCAGCTTGGGGGGACTAGCGGGATTCGCCTACAATGAGCAGTTCTTC
TRBJ2-1 TRBV5-1 NA many CASRWGSYTANEQFF TGCGCCAGCAGGTGGGGTAGCTATACCGCCAATGAGCAGTTCTTC
TRBJ2-7 TRBV29-1 NA few CSAARDAEQYF TGCAGCGCCGCTCGGGACGCCGAGCAGTACTTC
TRBJ2-1 TRBV29-1 TRBD2 many CSVESREGPSEQFF TGCAGCGTTGAATCCCGGGAGGGCCCGAGTGAGCAGTTCTTC